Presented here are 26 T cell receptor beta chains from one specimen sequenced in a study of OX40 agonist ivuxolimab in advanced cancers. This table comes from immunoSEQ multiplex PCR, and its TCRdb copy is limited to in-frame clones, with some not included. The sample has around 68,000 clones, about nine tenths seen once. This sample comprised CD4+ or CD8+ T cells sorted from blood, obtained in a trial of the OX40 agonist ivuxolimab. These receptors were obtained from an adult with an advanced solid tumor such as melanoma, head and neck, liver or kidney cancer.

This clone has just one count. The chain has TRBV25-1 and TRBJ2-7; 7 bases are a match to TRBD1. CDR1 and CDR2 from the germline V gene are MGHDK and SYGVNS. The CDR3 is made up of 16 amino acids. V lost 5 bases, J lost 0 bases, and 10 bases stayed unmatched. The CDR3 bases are TGTGCCAGCAGTCCTTCGGGGACAGCGAGCTCCTACGAGCAGTACTTC. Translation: CASSPSGTASSYEQYF.

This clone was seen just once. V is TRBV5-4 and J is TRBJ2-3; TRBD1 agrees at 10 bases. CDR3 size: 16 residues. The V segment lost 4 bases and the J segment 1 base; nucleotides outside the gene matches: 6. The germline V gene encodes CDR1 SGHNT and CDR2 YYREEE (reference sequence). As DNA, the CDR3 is TGTGCCAGCAGCCCCGAGGGGACAGGGGGCACAGATACGCAGTATTTT. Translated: CASSPEGTGGTDTQYF.

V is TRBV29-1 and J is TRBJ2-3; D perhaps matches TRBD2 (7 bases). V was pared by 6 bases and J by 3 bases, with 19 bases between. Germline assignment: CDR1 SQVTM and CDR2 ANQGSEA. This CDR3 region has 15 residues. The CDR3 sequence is CSVDGGREGTDTQYF. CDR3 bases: TGCAGCGTGGATGGGGGCAGGGAGGGGACAGATACGCAGTATTTT.

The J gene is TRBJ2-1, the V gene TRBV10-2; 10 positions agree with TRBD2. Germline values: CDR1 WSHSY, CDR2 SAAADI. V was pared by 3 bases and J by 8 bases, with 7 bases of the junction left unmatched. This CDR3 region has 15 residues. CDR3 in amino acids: CASSDLAGDRDEQFF. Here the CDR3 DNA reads TGCGCCAGCAGTGACCTAGCGGGAGATAGAGATGAGCAGTTCTTC.

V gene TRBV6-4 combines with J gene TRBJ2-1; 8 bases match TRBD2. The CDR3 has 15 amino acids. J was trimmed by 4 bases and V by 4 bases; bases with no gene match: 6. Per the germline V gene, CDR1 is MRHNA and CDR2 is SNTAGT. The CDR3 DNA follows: TGTGCCAGCAGTGCAGGTAGCGGGACATACAATGAGCAGTTCTTC. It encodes CASSAGSGTYNEQFF.

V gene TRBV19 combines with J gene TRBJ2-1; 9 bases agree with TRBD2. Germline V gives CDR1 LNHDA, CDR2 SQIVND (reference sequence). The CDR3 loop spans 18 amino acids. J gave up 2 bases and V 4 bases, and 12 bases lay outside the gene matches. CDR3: CASSRPGETSGAYNEQFF. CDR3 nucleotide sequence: TGTGCCAGTAGTAGACCCGGAGAGACTAGCGGAGCCTACAATGAGCAGTTCTTC.

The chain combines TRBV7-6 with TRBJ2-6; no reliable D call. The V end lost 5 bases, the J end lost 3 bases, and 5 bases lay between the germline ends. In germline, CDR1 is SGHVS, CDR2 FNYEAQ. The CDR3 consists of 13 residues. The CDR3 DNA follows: TGTGCCAGCAGCGTCAGTGGGGCCAACGTCCTGACTTTC. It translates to CASSVSGANVLTF. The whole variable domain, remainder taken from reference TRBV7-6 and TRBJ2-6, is GAGVSQSPRYKVTKRGQDVALRCDPISGHVSLYWYRQALGQGPEFLTYFNYEAQQDKSGLPNDRFSAERPEGSISTLTIQRTEQRDSAMYRCASSVSGANVLTFGAGSRLTVL.

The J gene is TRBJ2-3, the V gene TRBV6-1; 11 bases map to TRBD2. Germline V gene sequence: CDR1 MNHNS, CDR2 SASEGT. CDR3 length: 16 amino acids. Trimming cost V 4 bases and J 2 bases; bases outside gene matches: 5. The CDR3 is CASSATSGRSTDTQYF. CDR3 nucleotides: TGTGCCAGCAGTGCAACTAGCGGGAGATCCACAGATACGCAGTATTTT.

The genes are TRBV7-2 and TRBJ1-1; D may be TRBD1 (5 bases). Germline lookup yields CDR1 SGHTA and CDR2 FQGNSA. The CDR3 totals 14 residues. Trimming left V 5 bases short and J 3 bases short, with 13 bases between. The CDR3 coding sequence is TGTGCCAGCAGCATACAGGTCTGGGACACTGAAGCTTTCTTT. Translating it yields CASSIQVWDTEAFF.

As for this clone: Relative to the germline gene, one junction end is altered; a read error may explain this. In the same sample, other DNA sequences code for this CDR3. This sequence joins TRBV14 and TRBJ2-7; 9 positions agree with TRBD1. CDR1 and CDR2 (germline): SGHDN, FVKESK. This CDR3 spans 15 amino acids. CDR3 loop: CASSQSGTGKYEQYF. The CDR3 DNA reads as TGTGCTAGCAGCCAATCCGGGACAGGGAAATACGAGCAGTACTTC.

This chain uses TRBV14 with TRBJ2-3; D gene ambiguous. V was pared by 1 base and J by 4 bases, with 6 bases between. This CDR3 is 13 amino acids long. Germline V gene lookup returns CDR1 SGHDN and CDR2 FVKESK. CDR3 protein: CASSQADSDTQYF. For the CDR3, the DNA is TGTGCCAGCAGCCAAGCCGACTCAGATACGCAGTATTTT.

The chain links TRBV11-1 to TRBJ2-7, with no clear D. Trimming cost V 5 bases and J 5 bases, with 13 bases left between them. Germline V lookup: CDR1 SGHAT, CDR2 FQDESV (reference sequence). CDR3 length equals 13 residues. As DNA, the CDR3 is TGTGCCAGCAGCCAAGGACCTACCAACGAGCAGTACTTC. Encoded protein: CASSQGPTNEQYF.

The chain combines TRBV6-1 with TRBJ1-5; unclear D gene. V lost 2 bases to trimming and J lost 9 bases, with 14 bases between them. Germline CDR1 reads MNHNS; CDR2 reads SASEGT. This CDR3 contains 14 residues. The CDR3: CASSENARARPQHF. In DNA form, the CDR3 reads TGTGCCAGCAGTGAAAACGCCCGGGCTCGGCCCCAGCATTTT.

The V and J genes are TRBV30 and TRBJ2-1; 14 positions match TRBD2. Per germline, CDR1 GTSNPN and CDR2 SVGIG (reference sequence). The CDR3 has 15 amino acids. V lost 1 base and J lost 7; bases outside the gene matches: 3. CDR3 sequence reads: CAWSAGLAGVNEQFF. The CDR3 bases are TGTGCCTGGAGTGCGGGACTAGCGGGAGTAAATGAGCAGTTCTTC.

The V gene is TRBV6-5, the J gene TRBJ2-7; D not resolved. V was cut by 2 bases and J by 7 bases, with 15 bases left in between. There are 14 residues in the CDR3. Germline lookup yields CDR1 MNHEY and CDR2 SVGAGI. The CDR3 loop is CASSYGPVLGEQYF. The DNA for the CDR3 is TGTGCCAGCAGTTACGGCCCGGTTCTGGGGGAGCAGTACTTC.

DNA for the CDR3: TGTGCCAGCAGCTCTCAACTGGGCCGGGATACGCAGTATTTT. This sequence encodes CASSSQLGRDTQYF. The V call is TRBV9, the J call TRBJ2-3; D ambiguous. Germline V lookup: CDR1 SGDLS, CDR2 YYNGEE. V was cut by 4 bases and J by 6 bases, with 15 bases left in between. CDR3 size: 14 residues.

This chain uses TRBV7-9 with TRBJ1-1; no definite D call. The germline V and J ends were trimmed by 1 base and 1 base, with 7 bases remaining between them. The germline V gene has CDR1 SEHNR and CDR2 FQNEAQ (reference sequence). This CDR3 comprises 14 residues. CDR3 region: CASSLEQPNTEAFF. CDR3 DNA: TGTGCCAGCAGCTTAGAACAGCCGAACACTGAAGCTTTCTTT.

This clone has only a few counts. CDR3 bases: TGTGCCAGCACCACCCAGGGGGCAACTTTCTTT. It codes for CASTTQGATFF. This chain connects TRBV28 to TRBJ1-1; TRBD1 agrees at 8 bases. CDR3 size: 11 residues. CDR1 MDHEN and CDR2 SYDVKM come from the germline V gene. The V and J ends lost 7 bases and 12 bases, in that order; junction bases with no gene match: 7.

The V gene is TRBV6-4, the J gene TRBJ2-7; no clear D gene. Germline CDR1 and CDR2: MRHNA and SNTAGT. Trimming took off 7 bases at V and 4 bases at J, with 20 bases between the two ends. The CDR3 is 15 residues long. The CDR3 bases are TGTGCCAGCATTAGACCCAAATTCCCTCGGTACGAGCAGTACTTC. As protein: CASIRPKFPRYEQYF.

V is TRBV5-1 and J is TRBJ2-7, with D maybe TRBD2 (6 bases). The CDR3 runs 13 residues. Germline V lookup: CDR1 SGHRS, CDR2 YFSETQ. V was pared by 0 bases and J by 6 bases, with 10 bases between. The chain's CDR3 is CASSLVSSGEQYF. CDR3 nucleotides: TGCGCCAGCAGCTTGGTAAGTAGCGGCGAGCAGTACTTC.

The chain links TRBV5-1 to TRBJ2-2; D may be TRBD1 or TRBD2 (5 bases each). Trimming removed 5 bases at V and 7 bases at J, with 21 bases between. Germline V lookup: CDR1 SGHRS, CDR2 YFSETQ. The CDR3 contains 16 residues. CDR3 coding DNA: TGCGCCAGCAGTTATGGGACGACCCCGAGAGGCGGGGAGCTGTTTTTT. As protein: CASSYGTTPRGGELFF. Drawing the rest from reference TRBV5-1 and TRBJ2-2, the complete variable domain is KAGVTQTPRYLIKTRGQQVTLSCSPISGHRSVSWYQQTPGQGLQFLFEYFSETQRNKGNFPGRFSGRQFSNSRSEMNVSTLELGDSALYLCASSYGTTPRGGELFFGEGSRLTVL.

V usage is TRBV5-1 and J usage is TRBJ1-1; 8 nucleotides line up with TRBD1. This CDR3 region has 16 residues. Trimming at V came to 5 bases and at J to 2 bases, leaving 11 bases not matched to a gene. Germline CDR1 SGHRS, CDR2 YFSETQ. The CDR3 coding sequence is TGCGCCAGCAGGGGACAGGACCTGGGGGTTAACACTGAAGCTTTCTTT. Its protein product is CASRGQDLGVNTEAFF.

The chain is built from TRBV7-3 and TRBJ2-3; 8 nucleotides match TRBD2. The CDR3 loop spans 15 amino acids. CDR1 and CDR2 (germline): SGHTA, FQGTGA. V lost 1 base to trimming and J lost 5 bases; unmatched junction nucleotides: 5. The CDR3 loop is CASSLNPGGVDTQYF. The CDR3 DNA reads TGTGCCAGCAGCTTAAACCCGGGAGGGGTAGATACGCAGTATTTT.

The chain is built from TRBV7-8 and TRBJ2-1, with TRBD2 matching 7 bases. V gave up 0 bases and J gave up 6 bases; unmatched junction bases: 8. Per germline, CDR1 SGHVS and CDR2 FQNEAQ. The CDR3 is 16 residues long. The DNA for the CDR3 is TGTGCCAGCAGCTTAGCGCTTGCGGGAGACGGCAATGAGCAGTTCTTC. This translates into CASSLALAGDGNEQFF.

CDR3 loop: CASSVSTYTEAFF. As DNA, the CDR3 is TGTGCCAGCAGCGTTTCAACTTACACTGAAGCTTTCTTT. J is TRBJ1-1 and V is TRBV9; no definite D call. The CDR3 length is 13 residues. Germline CDR1 reads SGDLS; CDR2 reads YYNGEE. V was shortened by 2 bases and J by 3 bases, with 8 bases between the two germline ends.

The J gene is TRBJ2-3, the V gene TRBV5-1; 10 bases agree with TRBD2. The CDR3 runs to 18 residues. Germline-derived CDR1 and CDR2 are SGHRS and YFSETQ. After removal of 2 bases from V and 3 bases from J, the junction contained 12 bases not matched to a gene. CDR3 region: CASSFSSGSYPRTDTQYF. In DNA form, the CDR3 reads TGCGCCAGCAGCTTCTCTAGCGGGAGCTACCCTAGAACAGATACGCAGTATTTT.